This is a list of T cell receptor beta chains from one sample in a study of blood T cell repertoires in COVID-19. The table came from immunoSEQ multiplex PCR; TCRdb's copy has only in-frame clones and leaves some out. Here the sample spans roughly 350,000 clones, roughly 90% being singletons. The material sequenced was peripheral blood. These receptors came from a woman aged 50 to 60 with active or convalescent COVID-19. CDR3s include the opening cysteine and the closing phenylalanine or tryptophan. D genes are given only for firm matches. Clone size appears in some rows only: once, few, many, or a class for an expanded clone.

v_gene: TRBV18; j_gene: TRBJ1-2; d_gene: -; abundance: -; CDR3aa: CASSPSRSSNYGYTF; CDR3nt: TGTGCCAGCTCACCATCCAGGTCCTCTAACTATGGCTACACCTTC
v_gene: TRBV4-1; j_gene: TRBJ1-5; d_gene: -; abundance: -; CDR3aa: CASSQVLGVEVDYNQPQHF; CDR3nt: TGCGCCAGCAGCCAAGTGCTAGGGGTAGAGGTGGATTACAATCAGCCCCAGCATTTT
v_gene: TRBV2; j_gene: TRBJ2-7; d_gene: TRBD2; abundance: -; CDR3aa: CATSGTSGRTYEQYF; CDR3nt: TGTGCCACCTCGGGGACTAGCGGGAGAACCTACGAGCAGTACTTC
v_gene: TRBV6-5; j_gene: TRBJ1-6; d_gene: -; abundance: -; CDR3aa: CASSYSGQYNSPLHF; CDR3nt: TGTGCCAGCAGTTACTCTGGGCAGTATAATTCACCCCTCCACTTT
v_gene: TRBV30; j_gene: TRBJ2-7; d_gene: -; abundance: -; CDR3aa: CAWFRPGAYEQYF; CDR3nt: TGTGCCTGGTTTCGTCCAGGGGCTTACGAGCAGTACTTC
v_gene: TRBV5-1; j_gene: TRBJ2-2; d_gene: TRBD1; abundance: once; CDR3aa: CASRRTGDWGELFF; CDR3nt: TGCGCCAGCCGACGGACAGGGGATTGGGGGGAGCTGTTTTTT
v_gene: TRBV7-3; j_gene: TRBJ2-7; d_gene: -; abundance: once; CDR3aa: CASSLSTSYEQYF; CDR3nt: TGTGCCAGCAGCTTAAGTACATCCTACGAGCAGTACTTC
v_gene: TRBV5-1; j_gene: TRBJ1-6; d_gene: -; abundance: -; CDR3aa: CASSLLGEGSPLHF; CDR3nt: TGCGCCAGCAGCTTGCTAGGTGAAGGTTCACCCCTCCACTTT
v_gene: TRBV10-3; j_gene: TRBJ2-7; d_gene: -; abundance: -; CDR3aa: CAIRPTSGIDEQYF; CDR3nt: TGTGCCATCAGGCCAACCTCGGGGATAGACGAGCAGTACTTC
v_gene: TRBV6-5; j_gene: TRBJ2-7; d_gene: -; abundance: once; CDR3aa: CASSYSTGPYEQYF; CDR3nt: TGTGCCAGCAGTTACTCTACAGGGCCATACGAGCAGTACTTC
v_gene: TRBV7-6; j_gene: TRBJ2-1; d_gene: -; abundance: -; CDR3aa: CASSAGGLPIYNEQFF; CDR3nt: TGTGCCAGCAGCGCCGGGGGACTCCCCATATACAATGAGCAGTTCTTC
v_gene: TRBV18; j_gene: TRBJ2-7; d_gene: TRBD1; abundance: once; CDR3aa: CASSPPQGGAEEQYF; CDR3nt: TGTGCCAGCTCACCACCCCAAGGGGGCGCAGAGGAGCAGTACTTC
v_gene: TRBV9; j_gene: TRBJ1-6; d_gene: TRBD1; abundance: -; CDR3aa: CASSVGTGVNSPLHF; CDR3nt: TGTGCCAGCAGCGTCGGGACAGGGGTTAATTCACCCCTCCACTTT
v_gene: TRBV25-1; j_gene: TRBJ2-7; d_gene: -; abundance: -; CDR3aa: CASSEYGVYEQYF; CDR3nt: TGTGCCAGCAGTGAATACGGGGTCTACGAGCAGTACTTC
v_gene: TRBV3-1/TRBV3-2; j_gene: TRBJ2-5; d_gene: TRBD2; abundance: -; CDR3aa: CASSQGPSGGKETQYF; CDR3nt: TGTGCCAGCAGCCAAGGGCCTAGCGGGGGTAAGGAGACCCAGTACTTC
v_gene: TRBV27; j_gene: TRBJ1-1; d_gene: -; abundance: few; CDR3aa: CASALGGDTEAFF; CDR3nt: TGTGCCAGCGCTCTGGGGGGTGACACTGAAGCTTTCTTT
v_gene: TRBV11-2; j_gene: TRBJ2-3; d_gene: TRBD2; abundance: -; CDR3aa: CASSLDSRAWREDSTDTQYF; CDR3nt: TGTGCCAGCAGCTTAGATTCGCGGGCTTGGCGGGAGGACTCCACAGATACGCAGTATTTT
v_gene: TRBV28; j_gene: TRBJ1-2; d_gene: -; abundance: once; CDR3aa: CASSPAQSGYTF; CDR3nt: TGTGCCAGCAGCCCAGCACAGAGTGGCTACACCTTC
v_gene: TRBV5-1; j_gene: TRBJ2-5; d_gene: TRBD2; abundance: -; CDR3aa: CASSRSGTSGGAGETQYF; CDR3nt: TGCGCCAGCAGCCGATCCGGGACTAGCGGGGGGGCCGGAGAGACCCAGTACTTC
v_gene: TRBV28; j_gene: TRBJ1-1; d_gene: -; abundance: -; CDR3aa: CASSPIMGAMGTEAFF; CDR3nt: TGTGCCAGCAGCCCGATTATGGGGGCAATGGGCACTGAAGCTTTCTTT
v_gene: TRBV6-2/TRBV6-3; j_gene: TRBJ2-7; d_gene: TRBD2; abundance: -; CDR3aa: CASSRAGGYEQYF; CDR3nt: TGTGCCAGCAGTCGCGCGGGAGGCTACGAGCAGTACTTC
v_gene: TRBV21-1; j_gene: TRBJ2-1; d_gene: -; abundance: -; CDR3aa: CASSPLFDNEQFF; CDR3nt: TGTGCCAGCAGCCCCCTCTTCGACAATGAGCAGTTCTTC
v_gene: TRBV4-1; j_gene: TRBJ2-2; d_gene: TRBD2; abundance: -; CDR3aa: CASSQGGLAGGGELFF; CDR3nt: TGCGCCAGCAGCCAAGGGGGACTAGCGGGAGGCGGGGAGCTGTTTTTT
v_gene: TRBV5-1; j_gene: TRBJ2-5; d_gene: TRBD2; abundance: -; CDR3aa: CASSSGLAGGSGETQYF; CDR3nt: TGCGCCAGCAGCTCGGGACTAGCGGGGGGTTCAGGAGAGACCCAGTACTTC
v_gene: TRBV19; j_gene: TRBJ2-5; d_gene: TRBD1; abundance: -; CDR3aa: CASSGTGVGETQYF; CDR3nt: TGTGCCAGTAGCGGGACAGGGGTTGGAGAGACCCAGTACTTC
v_gene: TRBV10-3; j_gene: TRBJ2-7; d_gene: TRBD1; abundance: once; CDR3aa: CAIRQGEVRDRSYEQYF; CDR3nt: TGTGCCATCAGACAGGGAGAGGTCAGGGACAGGTCCTACGAGCAGTACTTC
v_gene: TRBV19; j_gene: TRBJ1-1; d_gene: -; abundance: -; CDR3aa: CASSATNRVTEAFF; CDR3nt: TGTGCCAGTAGTGCGACGAACAGGGTCACTGAAGCTTTCTTT
v_gene: TRBV19; j_gene: TRBJ2-2; d_gene: TRBD2; abundance: -; CDR3aa: CASSLRGGDTGELFF; CDR3nt: TGTGCCAGTAGTTTGCGGGGGGGCGATACCGGGGAGCTGTTTTTT
v_gene: TRBV24-1; j_gene: TRBJ1-6; d_gene: -; abundance: -; CDR3aa: CATSAARANSPLHF; CDR3nt: TGTGCCACCAGTGCGGCCAGGGCGAATTCACCCCTCCACTTT
v_gene: TRBV4-2; j_gene: TRBJ2-7; d_gene: TRBD2; abundance: -; CDR3aa: CASSQDLGNSGSYEQYF; CDR3nt: TGTGCCAGCAGCCAAGATTTAGGAAATAGCGGGTCCTACGAGCAGTACTTC
v_gene: TRBV7-2; j_gene: TRBJ2-1; d_gene: -; abundance: -; CDR3aa: CASSSIPVLGGEQFF; CDR3nt: TGTGCCAGCAGCTCTATCCCGGTATTGGGCGGGGAGCAGTTCTTC
v_gene: TRBV19; j_gene: TRBJ2-7; d_gene: -; abundance: -; CDR3aa: CASSLFFGGSSYEQYF; CDR3nt: TGTGCCAGTAGTCTCTTTTTCGGGGGTAGCTCCTACGAGCAGTACTTC
v_gene: TRBV7-6; j_gene: TRBJ2-1; d_gene: TRBD1; abundance: -; CDR3aa: CASSLRGQDNEQFF; CDR3nt: TGTGCCAGCAGCTTAAGGGGACAGGACAATGAGCAGTTCTTC
v_gene: TRBV5-1; j_gene: TRBJ1-5; d_gene: TRBD1; abundance: -; CDR3aa: CASSFGTDNQPQHF; CDR3nt: TGCGCCAGCAGCTTCGGGACAGACAATCAGCCCCAGCATTTT
v_gene: TRBV15; j_gene: TRBJ1-3; d_gene: -; abundance: -; CDR3aa: CATSRVLYGNTIYF; CDR3nt: TGTGCCACCAGCAGAGTCCTCTATGGAAACACCATATATTTT
v_gene: TRBV7-8; j_gene: TRBJ2-3; d_gene: TRBD2; abundance: -; CDR3aa: CASSRRTSGSTDTQYF; CDR3nt: TGTGCCAGCAGCCGTCGGACTAGCGGGAGCACAGATACGCAGTATTTT
v_gene: TRBV4-2; j_gene: TRBJ1-2; d_gene: TRBD1; abundance: -; CDR3aa: CASSKLGQGENYGYTF; CDR3nt: TGTGCCAGCAGCAAATTGGGACAGGGAGAAAACTATGGCTACACCTTC
v_gene: TRBV2; j_gene: TRBJ2-2; d_gene: TRBD2; abundance: -; CDR3aa: CASRTSGTNTGELFF; CDR3nt: TGTGCCAGCAGGACTAGCGGGACGAACACCGGGGAGCTGTTTTTT
v_gene: TRBV5-1; j_gene: TRBJ2-1; d_gene: -; abundance: -; CDR3aa: CASRSQGTDSYNEQFF; CDR3nt: TGCGCCAGCAGGTCACAGGGAACCGACTCCTACAATGAGCAGTTCTTC
v_gene: TRBV7-2; j_gene: TRBJ1-2; d_gene: TRBD1; abundance: -; CDR3aa: CASSFQGTGGGNYGYTF; CDR3nt: TGTGCCAGCAGCTTCCAAGGCACAGGGGGGGGTAACTATGGCTACACCTTC
v_gene: TRBV19; j_gene: TRBJ2-7; d_gene: -; abundance: -; CDR3aa: CASSPEGDTDAVYEQYF; CDR3nt: TGTGCCAGTAGTCCCGAAGGGGACACCGATGCGGTCTACGAGCAGTACTTC
v_gene: TRBV7-2; j_gene: TRBJ1-2; d_gene: TRBD1; abundance: -; CDR3aa: CASSSGQGRAGYGYTF; CDR3nt: TGTGCCAGCAGCTCCGGACAGGGAAGAGCGGGTTATGGCTACACCTTC
v_gene: TRBV10-3; j_gene: TRBJ1-5; d_gene: -; abundance: -; CDR3aa: CAISVGELQPQHF; CDR3nt: TGTGCCATCAGTGTTGGGGAGTTGCAGCCCCAGCATTTT